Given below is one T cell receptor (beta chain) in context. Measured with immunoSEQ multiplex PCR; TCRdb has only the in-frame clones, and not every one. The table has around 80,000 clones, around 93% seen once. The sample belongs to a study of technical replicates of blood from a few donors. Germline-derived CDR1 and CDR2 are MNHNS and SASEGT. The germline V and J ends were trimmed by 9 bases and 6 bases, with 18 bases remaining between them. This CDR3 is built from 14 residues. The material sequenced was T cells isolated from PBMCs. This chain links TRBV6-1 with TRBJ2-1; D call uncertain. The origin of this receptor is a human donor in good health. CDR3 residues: CASFPPVTGNEQFF. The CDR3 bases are TGTGCCAGTTTTCCCCCCGTCACCGGCAATGAGCAGTTCTTC.